A single sample gave rise to the 5 T cell receptor beta chains below, sequenced in a study of blood T cell repertoires in COVID-19. Data came from immunoSEQ multiplex PCR; TCRdb stores just in-frame clones and leaves some out. The sample contains a few hundred thousand clones, around 87% of which appear only once. The specimen was peripheral blood. The receptors stem from a woman aged 45-65 years who had recovered from COVID-19.

J is TRBJ1-1 and V is TRBV7-2; 8 bases map to TRBD1. J was trimmed by 2 bases and V by 5 bases; bases with no gene match: 7. This CDR3 has 15 amino acids. Germline CDR1 SGHTA, CDR2 FQGNSA. In DNA form, the CDR3 reads TGTGCCAGCAGCACTTGGACAGGGAGAAACACTGAAGCTTTCTTT. Translation gives CASSTWTGRNTEAFF.

The chain employs TRBV29-1 and TRBJ2-7, with TRBD2 as a possible D gene (6 bases). V was cut by 1 base and J by 2 bases, with 18 bases left in between. The germline V gene encodes CDR1 SQVTM and CDR2 ANQGSEA. The CDR3 has 16 residues. The CDR3 region is CSVEGVWGEDAYEQYF. The CDR3, as DNA: TGCAGCGTTGAAGGGGTTTGGGGGGAGGATGCCTACGAGCAGTACTTC.

The rearrangement joins TRBV5-1 to TRBJ2-7; TRBD1 aligns across 8 bases. This CDR3 spans 15 amino acids. V lost 1 base, J lost 5 bases, and 8 bases stayed unmatched. Germline-derived CDR1 and CDR2 are SGHRS and YFSETQ. CDR3 sequence (DNA): TGCGCCAGCAGCTTGCGGCAGGGGGCGAGGGACGAGCAGTACTTC. Its translation is CASSLRQGARDEQYF.

The rearrangement links TRBV7-2 to TRBJ2-5, with 8 bases matching TRBD2. This CDR3 has 15 residues. Germline CDR1 is SGHTA and CDR2 is FQGNSA. The trim removed 4 bases at V and 0 bases at J, leaving 4 bases unmatched. The CDR3 coding sequence is TGTGCCAGCAGCTCCCAGCGGGGGAACCAAGAGACCCAGTACTTC. Residues: CASSSQRGNQETQYF. Looking up the rest from reference TRBV7-2 and TRBJ2-5 gives the full variable domain: GAGVSQSPSNKVTEKGKDVELRCDPISGHTALYWYRQSLGQGLEFLIYFQGNSAPDKSGLPSDRFSAERTGGSVSTLTIQRTQQEDSAVYLCASSSQRGNQETQYFGPGTRLLVL.

In this sample, this clone turned up once. The genes are TRBV5-1 and TRBJ2-1, with TRBD2 matching 8 bases. CDR1 is SGHRS, CDR2 YFSETQ, per germline. The CDR3 extends over 16 amino acids. Unmatched junction bases numbered 3, after V lost 1 base and J lost 0 bases. The CDR3 is CASSLRLASSYNEQFF. The CDR3, as DNA: TGCGCCAGCAGCTTGCGACTAGCGAGCTCCTACAATGAGCAGTTCTTC.